What follows are 11 T cell receptor beta chains derived from one specimen sequenced in a study of blood T cell repertoires in COVID-19 (dated by TCRdb to the early 2020s). Library preparation used the immunoSEQ multiplex PCR assay. As stored in TCRdb, this immuneACCESS dataset retains in-frame rearrangements with V and J assigned. A fraction of the clones does not appear; measured against another copy, unresolved V genes explain less than half of the discrepancy, and the remainder lacks a known reason. The sample table shows approximately 69,000 clones, and 81% are seen once. The biggest ten clones account for 20% to 25% of the sample. Input material: peripheral blood. These receptors were collected from a woman between 65 and 79 years old with acute or convalescent COVID-19.

This chain connects TRBV7-9 to TRBJ2-1; TRBD2 is a possible D gene (5 bases). Trimming removed 1 base from V and 4 bases from J, with 14 bases in between. This CDR3 comprises 16 residues. Germline V gene sequence: CDR1 SEHNR, CDR2 FQNEAQ (reference sequence). Here the CDR3 reads CASSLGAERRYNEQFF. The CDR3 bases are TGTGCCAGCAGCTTAGGCGCCGAGCGGAGGTACAATGAGCAGTTCTTC.

The rearrangement uses TRBV6-1 and TRBJ2-5; 7 bases map to TRBD2. The CDR3 totals 16 residues. Germline loops: CDR1 MNHNS, CDR2 SASEGT. The J segment lost 5 bases and the V segment lost 4 bases, leaving 13 bases of the junction unmatched. Written as DNA, the CDR3 is TGTGCCAGCAGTGCCCGGGGGGAACTCGTCGGGGAGACCCAGTACTTC. This sequence encodes CASSARGELVGETQYF.

The chain combines TRBV5-4 with TRBJ1-1; 9 nucleotides agree with TRBD1. The CDR3 totals 15 residues. The germline CDR1 and CDR2 sequences are SGHNT and YYREEE (reference sequence). The trim removed 4 bases at V and 6 bases at J, leaving 10 bases unmatched. CDR3 DNA sequence: TGTGCCAGCAGCCAGAAGACAGGGGGGGGCCCTGAAGCTTTCTTT. Translation gives CASSQKTGGGPEAFF.

The rearrangement links TRBV7-9 to TRBJ1-2, with D possibly being TRBD1 (6 bases). V was cut by 6 bases and J by 3 bases, with 8 bases left in between. Germline V CDR1 and CDR2: SEHNR, FQNEAQ (reference sequence). CDR3 length equals 12 residues. The DNA for the CDR3 is TGTGCCAGCAGACAGGGCCACTATGGCTACACCTTC. This encodes CASRQGHYGYTF. Full variable domain (remainder filled in from reference TRBV7-9 and TRBJ1-2): DTGVSQNPRHKITKRGQNVTFRCDPISEHNRLYWYRQTLGQGPEFLTYFQNEAQLEKSRLLSDRFSAERPKGSFSTLEIQRTEQGDSAMYLCASRQGHYGYTFGSGTRLTVV.

The V gene is TRBV30, the J gene TRBJ1-1, with D perhaps TRBD1 (6 bases). CDR3 length: 13 residues. V was shortened by 3 bases and J by 5 bases, with 13 bases between the two germline ends. Looked up from germline, CDR1 is GTSNPN and CDR2 is SVGIG (reference sequence). The CDR3 protein is CAWRMGAGTEAFF. In DNA form, the CDR3 reads TGTGCCTGGAGAATGGGGGCTGGGACTGAAGCTTTCTTT.

Concerning this clone itself: Sequence at one end of the junction differs from germline and may be a read error. This chain joins TRBV7-7 and TRBJ2-7, with D possibly being TRBD2 (5 bases). The CDR3 totals 13 residues. CDR1 and CDR2 (germline): SSHAT, FNYEAQ (reference sequence). Written as DNA, the CDR3 is TGTGCTAGCAGCTTAGCCGAAGCGGACGAGCAGTACTTC. Its translation is CASSLAEADEQYF.

The chain is built from TRBV5-1 and TRBJ1-3; TRBD1 agrees at 8 bases. Germline V gene sequence: CDR1 SGHRS, CDR2 YFSETQ. Unmatched junction bases numbered 6, after V lost 0 bases and J lost 4 bases. The CDR3 length is 16 residues. This CDR3 is CASSLGDRGYGNTIYF. The CDR3 bases are TGCGCCAGCAGCTTGGGAGACAGGGGATACGGAAACACCATATATTTT.

This clone was detected only a few times. The rearrangement links TRBV5-1 to TRBJ2-7; 7 positions agree with TRBD2. The CDR3 runs to 15 residues. V lost 0 bases and J lost 3; bases outside the gene matches: 6. Germline V CDR1 and CDR2: SGHRS, YFSETQ. The CDR3, as DNA: TGCGCCAGCAGCTTGGGGGCGGGAGTCAGCTACGAGCAGTACTTC. Its protein is CASSLGAGVSYEQYF.

This chain connects TRBV18 to TRBJ1-5; perhaps TRBD1 as D (5 bases). Trimming pared 2 bases from V and 4 bases from J, leaving 15 bases between. The length of the CDR3 is 16 residues. Germline CDR1 is KGHSH and CDR2 is LQKENI. The CDR3 DNA is TGTGCCAGCTCACCAAGGGCAGGGAAATTGAATCAGCCCCAGCATTTT. This translates into CASSPRAGKLNQPQHF.

The chain links TRBV28 to TRBJ1-2; D ambiguous. CDR1 is MDHEN, CDR2 SYDVKM, per germline. Trimming took off 4 bases at V and 4 bases at J, with 4 bases between the two ends. The CDR3 contains 11 residues. The CDR3 coding sequence is TGTGCCAGCAGTTCCGGCTATGGCTACACCTTC. It specifies CASSSGYGYTF.

This chain uses TRBV3-1 (or the pseudogene TRBV3-2) with TRBJ2-1; D perhaps matches TRBD2 (6 bases). CDR1 is LGHDT, CDR2 YNNKEL, per germline (reference sequence). V shed 4 bases and J shed 3 bases, with 16 bases lying between them. CDR3 size: 16 residues. For the CDR3, the DNA is TGTGCCAGCAGCCCCCTGTGGAGGGAGAGCTACAATGAGCAGTTCTTC. Amino acid sequence: CASSPLWRESYNEQFF.